This TCR beta chain was recovered during a study of CD8+CD57+ T cells in acquired aplastic anemia. The overall study: Each DNA sample taken from sorted CD4+ and CD8+ cells came to around 3.4 ug on average. In CD4+ cells, healthy donors produced an average of approximately 11 million reads.

The TCR beta profiling, which covered VDJ combination and CDR3 sequence, was carried out using genomic DNA as the template. TCRdb re-derived calls from the reads in MiXCR, one entry per CDR3 protein. The sample lists about 420,000 distinct CDR3 sequences, 55% to 75% occurring once. J was trimmed by 4 bases and V by 2 bases; bases with no gene match: 3. The CDR3 spans 15 residues. Germline V gene data show CDR1 as MNHEY and CDR2 as SVGEGT. This clonotype has at least ten counts. Input material: sorted CD4+, CD8+, or CD8+CD57+ T cells (not recorded which) from PBMCs. This sequence was found in a human donor in good health, serving as a control. The J gene is TRBJ2-3, the V gene TRBV6-2 or TRBV6-3; TRBD2 matches 10 bases. Here the CDR3 DNA reads TGTGCCAGCAGTTACAGCGGGGGGGCCCCAGATACGCAGTATTTT. This encodes CASSYSGGAPDTQYF.